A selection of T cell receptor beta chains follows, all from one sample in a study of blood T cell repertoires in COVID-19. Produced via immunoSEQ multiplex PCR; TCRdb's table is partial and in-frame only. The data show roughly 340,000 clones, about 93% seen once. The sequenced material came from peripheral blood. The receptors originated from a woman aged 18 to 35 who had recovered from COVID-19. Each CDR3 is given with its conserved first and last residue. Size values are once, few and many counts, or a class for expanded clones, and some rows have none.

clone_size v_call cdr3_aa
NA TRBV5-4 CASSTAGRIILENTEAFF
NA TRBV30 CAWSPPIIGGTEAFF
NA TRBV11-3 CASRLQSSSYNSPLHF
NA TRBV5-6 CASSAGLAVINNEQFF
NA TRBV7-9 CASSSGGQETQYF
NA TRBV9 CASSVGVDPNEQFF
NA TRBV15 CATSRDRGEKLFF
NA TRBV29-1 CSVGGLMNTEAFF
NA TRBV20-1 CSAIDREAFF
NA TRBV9 CASSVTRTGLQFF
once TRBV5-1 CASRINRGQETQYF
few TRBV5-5 CASSSRGTSNQPQHF
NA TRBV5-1 CASSPTGTFDGYTF
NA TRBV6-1 CASSDDRVGNQPQHF
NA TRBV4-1 CASSQAGTSAGPEAFF
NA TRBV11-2 CASSPASYRAPGTEAFF
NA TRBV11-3 CASSLPGTETQYF
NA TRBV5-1 CASSLRNPGQETQYF
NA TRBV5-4 CASSRTANTGELFF
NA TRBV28 CASSLSRSGRGRGNTQYF
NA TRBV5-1 CASSLGTSGSEQFF
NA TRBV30 CAWTHRTSGSWYEQFF
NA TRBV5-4 CASSLPGFGTEAFF
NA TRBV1 CTSSQERGANQPQHF
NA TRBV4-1 CASSQAQDRSWRRDNEQFF
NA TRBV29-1 CSVVVGDTGELFF
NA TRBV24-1 CATSGPPGQGHQPQHF
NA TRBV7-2 CASGQGRGTEAFF
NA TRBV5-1 CASSAGLAGDTGELFF
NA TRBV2 CASSVEGPTTNEKLFF
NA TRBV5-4 CASSSTGVTGELFF
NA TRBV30 CAWSQGLAGVKTQYF
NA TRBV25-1 CASSEGQVSYNEQFF
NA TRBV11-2 CASSLGLGQVTSGGTQYF
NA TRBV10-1 CASSESGGAEAFF